The rows below give T cell receptor beta chains drawn from one sample of a study of cytomegalovirus exposure and HLA in healthy donors. Measured with immunoSEQ multiplex PCR; TCRdb has only the in-frame clones, and not every one. The sample has 150,000 to 200,000 clones; roughly four fifths are singletons. The specimen was PBMCs. The receptors derive from a man aged 30 to 45 in good health and CMV-seronegative. CDR3s include the opening cysteine and the closing phenylalanine or tryptophan. The order of the fields is J gene, V gene, CDR3 protein.

J gene: TRBJ2-5
V gene: TRBV10-2
CDR3 protein: CASSQGARETQYF

J gene: TRBJ2-7
V gene: TRBV4-1
CDR3 protein: CASSDLYYQGEEQYF

J gene: TRBJ2-6
V gene: TRBV7-3
CDR3 protein: CASSFGASGANVLTF

J gene: TRBJ2-7
V gene: TRBV18
CDR3 protein: CASSPSSTSYEQYF

J gene: TRBJ2-3
V gene: TRBV7-2
CDR3 protein: CASSANGGRGPASTDTQYF

J gene: TRBJ2-2
V gene: TRBV11-3
CDR3 protein: CASSLGYRDTGELFF

J gene: TRBJ1-5
V gene: TRBV19
CDR3 protein: CASSGGTASNQPQHF

J gene: TRBJ2-4
V gene: TRBV29-1
CDR3 protein: CSVVEGNIQYF

J gene: TRBJ2-2
V gene: TRBV29-1
CDR3 protein: CSVGSSLPTGELFF

J gene: TRBJ2-7
V gene: TRBV5-8
CDR3 protein: CASSLAGSYEQYF

J gene: TRBJ2-1
V gene: TRBV27
CDR3 protein: CASSSHRGNEQFF

J gene: TRBJ1-5
V gene: TRBV5-4
CDR3 protein: CASSLGPTNYRVQPQHF

J gene: TRBJ2-7
V gene: TRBV18
CDR3 protein: CASTSGARSGKQYF

J gene: TRBJ1-4
V gene: TRBV5-4
CDR3 protein: CASSLDRGNEKLFF

J gene: TRBJ2-4
V gene: TRBV30
CDR3 protein: CAWSVPRSSGRLRDKNIQYF

J gene: TRBJ1-2
V gene: TRBV6-1
CDR3 protein: CASRDGGRGYTF

J gene: TRBJ1-1
V gene: TRBV29-1
CDR3 protein: CSVEEAGTEAFF

J gene: TRBJ1-2
V gene: TRBV2
CDR3 protein: CASSGGQGSSYGYTF

J gene: TRBJ2-7
V gene: TRBV27
CDR3 protein: CASSWRDSPYEQYF

J gene: TRBJ2-7
V gene: TRBV7-9
CDR3 protein: CASRSTGGYEQYF

J gene: TRBJ2-1
V gene: TRBV7-6
CDR3 protein: CASSSTSGLNNEQFF

J gene: TRBJ1-4
V gene: TRBV7-6
CDR3 protein: CASSLRTGAEKLFF

J gene: TRBJ2-7
V gene: TRBV27
CDR3 protein: CASSLFGTGTYEQYF

J gene: TRBJ2-1
V gene: TRBV5-1
CDR3 protein: CASSETGGAYNEQFF

J gene: TRBJ2-7
V gene: TRBV7-2
CDR3 protein: CASSLARAGGTSYEQYF

J gene: TRBJ2-7
V gene: TRBV28
CDR3 protein: CASNGVRASYEQYF

J gene: TRBJ2-1
V gene: TRBV28
CDR3 protein: CASRSIAGGPSNEQFF

J gene: TRBJ1-2
V gene: TRBV9
CDR3 protein: CASSATDTVPYGYTF

J gene: TRBJ2-7
V gene: TRBV29-1
CDR3 protein: CSVAGTGLEQYF

J gene: TRBJ2-2
V gene: TRBV9
CDR3 protein: CASSVGRGSGELFF

J gene: TRBJ2-7
V gene: TRBV11-2
CDR3 protein: CASSLGQGTYEQYF

J gene: TRBJ1-5
V gene: TRBV6-5
CDR3 protein: CASSTLEGQPQHF

J gene: TRBJ1-1
V gene: TRBV5-4
CDR3 protein: CASSFFTGVTEAFF

J gene: TRBJ2-7
V gene: TRBV28
CDR3 protein: CASSFQHNYEQYF

J gene: TRBJ2-7
V gene: TRBV25-1
CDR3 protein: CASSRQGYEQYF

J gene: TRBJ1-1
V gene: TRBV7-3
CDR3 protein: CASSLIRDSEAFF

J gene: TRBJ2-7
V gene: TRBV5-1
CDR3 protein: CASSLRGTGQTYEQYF

J gene: TRBJ1-1
V gene: TRBV6-1
CDR3 protein: CACRDRENTEAFF

J gene: TRBJ1-1
V gene: TRBV6-1
CDR3 protein: CASGTEGNTEAFF

J gene: TRBJ2-2
V gene: TRBV25-1
CDR3 protein: CASSEFDRATGELFF

J gene: TRBJ2-2
V gene: TRBV7-3
CDR3 protein: CASSLIASAPGELFF

J gene: TRBJ1-1
V gene: TRBV13
CDR3 protein: CASSLAAEAFF

J gene: TRBJ1-1
V gene: TRBV10-3
CDR3 protein: CAAGGWGAMNTEAFF

J gene: TRBJ1-1
V gene: TRBV19
CDR3 protein: CASSQGTNTEAFF

J gene: TRBJ2-1
V gene: TRBV2
CDR3 protein: CASSEVGTSGHEQFF